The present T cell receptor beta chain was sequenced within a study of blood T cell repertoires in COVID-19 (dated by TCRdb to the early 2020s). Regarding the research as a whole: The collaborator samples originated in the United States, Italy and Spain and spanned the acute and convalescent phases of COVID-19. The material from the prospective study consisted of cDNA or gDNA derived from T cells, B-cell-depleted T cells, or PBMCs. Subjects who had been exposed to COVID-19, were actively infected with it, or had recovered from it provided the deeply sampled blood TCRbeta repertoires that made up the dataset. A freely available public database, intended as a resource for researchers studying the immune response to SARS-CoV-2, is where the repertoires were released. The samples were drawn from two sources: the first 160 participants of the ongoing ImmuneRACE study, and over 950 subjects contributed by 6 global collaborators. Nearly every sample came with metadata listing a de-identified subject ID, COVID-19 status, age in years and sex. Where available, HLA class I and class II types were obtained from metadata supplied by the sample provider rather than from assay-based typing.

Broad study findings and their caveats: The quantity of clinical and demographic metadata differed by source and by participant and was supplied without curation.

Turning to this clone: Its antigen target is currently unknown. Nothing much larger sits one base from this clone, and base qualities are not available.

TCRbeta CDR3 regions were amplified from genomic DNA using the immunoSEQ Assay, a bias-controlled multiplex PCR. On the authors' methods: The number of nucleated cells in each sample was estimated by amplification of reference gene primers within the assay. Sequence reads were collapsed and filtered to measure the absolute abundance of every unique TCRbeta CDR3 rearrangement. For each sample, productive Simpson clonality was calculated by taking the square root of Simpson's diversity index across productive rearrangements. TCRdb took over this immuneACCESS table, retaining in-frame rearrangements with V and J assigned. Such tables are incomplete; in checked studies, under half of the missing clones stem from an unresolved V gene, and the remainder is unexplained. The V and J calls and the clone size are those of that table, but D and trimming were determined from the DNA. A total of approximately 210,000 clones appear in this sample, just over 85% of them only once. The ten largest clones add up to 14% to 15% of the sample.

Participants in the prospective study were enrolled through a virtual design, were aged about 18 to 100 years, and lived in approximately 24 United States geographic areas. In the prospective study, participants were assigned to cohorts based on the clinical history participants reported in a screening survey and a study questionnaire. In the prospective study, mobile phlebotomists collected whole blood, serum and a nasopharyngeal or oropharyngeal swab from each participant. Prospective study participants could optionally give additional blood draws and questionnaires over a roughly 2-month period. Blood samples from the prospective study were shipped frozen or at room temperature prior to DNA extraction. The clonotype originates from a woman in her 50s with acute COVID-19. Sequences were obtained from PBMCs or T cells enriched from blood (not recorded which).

The CDR3 here reads CASSLGRGRASGKNIQYF. In nucleotides, the sequence is TGTGCCAGCAGCTTAGGGAGGGGCAGGGCTAGCGGGAAAAACATTCAGTACTTC. The sequence is built from TRBV7-8 and TRBJ2-4; 8 junctional bases match TRBD2. The germline V gene yields SGHVS for CDR1 and FQNEAQ for CDR2. V is trimmed back by 1 base and J by 4 bases, and the junction contains 12 bases that no gene match accounts for. The CDR3 spans 18 residues, from the cysteine through the phenylalanine. The read is trimmed to its CDR3 DNA, 54 bases read in frame from base 1. With the rest looked up from the reference TRBV7-8 and TRBJ2-4 genes rather than sequenced, the full variable domain is GAGVSQSPRYKVAKRGQDVALRCDPISGHVSLFWYQQALGQGPEFLTYFQNEAQLDKSGLPSDRFFAERPEGSVSTLKIQRTQQEDSAVYLCASSLGRGRASGKNIQYFGAGTRLSVL.